What follows describes a single TCR beta chain. This sample is part of a study of cytomegalovirus exposure and HLA in healthy donors. The PCR employed 60 Vbeta primers together with 13 Jbeta primers. Measured with immunoSEQ multiplex PCR; TCRdb has only the in-frame clones, and not every one. The sample has over 100,000 clones, around three fifths seen once. The specimen sequenced was PBMCs. The sequence was collected from a woman aged 40 to 50 in good health and CMV-seropositive.

CDR3 region: CAWSIHSGRPDNEQFF. The DNA of the CDR3 is TGTGCCTGGAGTATCCATAGCGGGAGGCCCGACAATGAGCAGTTCTTC. V is TRBV30 and J is TRBJ2-1; 10 bases align to TRBD2. J gave up 5 bases and V 2 bases, and 9 bases lay outside the gene matches. Germline V lookup: CDR1 GTSNPN, CDR2 SVGIG (reference sequence). The CDR3 consists of 16 residues. Together with reference TRBV30 and TRBJ2-1, the CDR3 gives the full variable domain: SQTIHQWPATLVQPVGSPLSLECTVEGTSNPNLYWYRQAAGRGLQLLFYSVGIGQISSEVPQNLSASRPQDRQFILSSKKLLLSDSGFYLCAWSIHSGRPDNEQFFGPGTRLTVL.